These 16 T cell receptor beta chains share one sample of origin, sequenced in a study of T cell changes during pregnancy in multiple sclerosis. Assay used: immunoSEQ multiplex PCR; TCRdb lists only in-frame clones, some missing. The top ten hold approximately 0.45% of the sample, which has about 79,000 clones, 85% to 95% seen once. The material sequenced was CD4+ T cells from peripheral blood mononuclear cells, taken in the second trimester of pregnancy. These receptor sequences come from a female donor with multiple sclerosis, enrolled in a pregnancy study.

The CDR3 nucleotides are TGTGCCAGCAGCCAGGGACAGGGGATGCCGTACTTC. Protein: CASSQGQGMPYF. The rearrangement uses TRBV6-5 and TRBJ2-7; 10 bases agree with TRBD1. CDR3 length: 12 residues. J lost 12 bases, V lost 6 bases, and 8 bases had no gene match. In germline, CDR1 is MNHEY, CDR2 SVGAGI.

This rearrangement joins TRBV5-1 to TRBJ2-1; D ambiguous. The CDR3 is made up of 12 amino acids. CDR1 is SGHRS and CDR2 is YFSETQ in the germline V gene. V was cut by 4 bases and J by 4 bases, with 6 bases left in between. The CDR3 sequence: CASSAVYNEQFF. For the CDR3, the DNA is TGCGCCAGCAGCGCAGTATACAATGAGCAGTTCTTC.

The rearrangement links TRBV20-1 to TRBJ2-7; D unclear. Trimming pared 1 base from V and 5 bases from J, leaving 3 bases between. The CDR3 extends over 10 amino acids. The germline V gene encodes CDR1 DFQATT and CDR2 SNEGSKA (reference sequence). DNA of the CDR3: TGCAGTGCTAGAGGCGACGAGCAGTACTTC. Translating it yields CSARGDEQYF.

The chain uses TRBV7-6 and TRBJ2-3; the match to TRBD2 covers 10 bases. The CDR3 has 15 residues. The trim removed 5 bases at V and 2 bases at J, leaving 4 bases unmatched. Germline V CDR1 and CDR2: SGHVS, FNYEAQ. CDR3 sequence reads: CASSPGTSVTDTQYF. The CDR3, as DNA: TGTGCCAGCAGCCCCGGGACTAGCGTCACAGATACGCAGTATTTT.

The V call is TRBV7-2, the J call TRBJ1-1; D unresolved. CDR1 SGHTA and CDR2 FQGNSA come from the germline V gene. The V end was cut by 2 bases, the J end by 1 base, with 8 bases between. This CDR3 region has 14 residues. The CDR3 DNA is TGTGCCAGCAGCTTAAATCCCGGGAACACTGAAGCTTTCTTT. Residues: CASSLNPGNTEAFF.

This chain links TRBV27 with TRBJ2-2; D might be TRBD2 (6 bases). This CDR3 has 15 amino acids. Germline V gives CDR1 MNHEY, CDR2 SMNVEV (reference sequence). Between the trimmed V and J ends, which lost 4 bases and 5 bases, there was a span of 14 bases. In nucleotides, the CDR3 is TGTGCCAGCAGTTCGAGGTTCGGGGGTACCGGGGAGCTGTTTTTT. Protein: CASSSRFGGTGELFF.

The chain joins TRBV5-1 to TRBJ2-2; the match to TRBD1 covers 9 bases. V was pared by 2 bases and J by 1 base, with 6 bases of the junction left unmatched. There are 17 residues in the CDR3. Germline V gene data show CDR1 as SGHRS and CDR2 as YFSETQ. This CDR3 is CASSFVQGALNTGELFF. The CDR3 DNA reads as TGCGCCAGCAGCTTCGTACAGGGGGCCCTGAACACCGGGGAGCTGTTTTTT. The entire variable domain, with the rest obtained from reference TRBV5-1 and TRBJ2-2, is as follows: KAGVTQTPRYLIKTRGQQVTLSCSPISGHRSVSWYQQTPGQGLQFLFEYFSETQRNKGNFPGRFSGRQFSNSRSEMNVSTLELGDSALYLCASSFVQGALNTGELFFGEGSRLTVL.

The chain is built from TRBV9 and TRBJ1-3, with D tentatively TRBD1 (6 bases). The V end was cut by 6 bases, the J end by 4 bases, with 23 bases between. Germline assignment: CDR1 SGDLS and CDR2 YYNGEE. The CDR3 totals 17 residues. The CDR3 region is CASTTVGTLNAGNTIYF. CDR3 in DNA: TGTGCCAGCACCACAGTCGGGACACTCAACGCGGGAAACACCATATATTTT. Full variable domain (remainder filled in from reference TRBV9 and TRBJ1-3): DSGVTQTPKHLITATGQRVTLRCSPRSGDLSVYWYQQSLDQGLQFLIQYYNGEERAKGNILERFSAQQFPDLHSELNLSSLELGDSALYFCASTTVGTLNAGNTIYFGEGSWLTVV.

The genes are TRBV9 and TRBJ1-2; 9 nucleotides agree with TRBD1. This CDR3 is 15 amino acids long. Losses at the gene ends were 4 bases for V and 3 bases for J; bases not matched to a gene: 7. Germline CDR1 and CDR2: SGDLS and YYNGEE. CDR3 protein: CASSTGTGSDYGYTF. The CDR3 DNA reads as TGTGCCAGCAGCACCGGGACAGGGAGTGACTATGGCTACACCTTC.

The chain recombines TRBV5-1 with TRBJ2-7; D gene uncertain. Germline-derived CDR1 and CDR2 are SGHRS and YFSETQ. V was cut by 5 bases and J by 2 bases, with 14 bases left in between. This CDR3 has 14 amino acids. The CDR3 coding sequence is TGCGCCAGCAGGGTCATTGGGCCCCCCTACGAGCAGTACTTC. It encodes CASRVIGPPYEQYF.

J is TRBJ2-1 and V is TRBV19; 9 bases are shared with TRBD2. Germline V gene lookup returns CDR1 LNHDA and CDR2 SQIVND (reference sequence). After removal of 3 bases from V and 9 bases from J, the junction contained 9 bases not matched to a gene. The CDR3 has 15 residues. CDR3 amino acids: CASSMEAGGGGEQFF. In DNA, the CDR3 is TGTGCCAGTAGTATGGAAGCGGGAGGAGGCGGTGAGCAGTTCTTC.

This sequence joins TRBV29-1 and TRBJ2-7; D might be TRBD1 (6 bases). In germline, CDR1 is SQVTM, CDR2 ANQGSEA. V was cut by 6 bases and J by 12 bases, with 18 bases left in between. The CDR3 contains 11 residues. The CDR3 DNA follows: TGCAGCGTCGCTAACCCGACAGGTTGGTACTTC. It encodes CSVANPTGWYF.

The chain recombines TRBV27 with TRBJ1-2; 10 bases are a match to TRBD1. The CDR3 is made up of 15 amino acids. CDR1 is MNHEY and CDR2 is SMNVEV in the germline V gene (reference sequence). J gave up 9 bases and V 0 bases, and 7 bases lay outside the gene matches. The DNA for the CDR3 is TGTGCCAGCAGTTTATCGGGGGGACAGGGGAAGAGCTACACCTTC. It specifies CASSLSGGQGKSYTF.

The chain uses TRBV10-3 and TRBJ2-3; 11 nucleotides match TRBD2. The V segment lost 10 bases and the J segment 6 bases; nucleotides outside the gene matches: 6. The CDR3 runs 13 residues. CDR1 and CDR2 (germline): ENHRY, SYGVKD. In nucleotides, the CDR3 is TGTGCCAGCCGAGCTAGCGGGGGGGATACGCAGTATTTT. It encodes CASRASGGDTQYF.

This clone was counted a single time. V usage is TRBV7-9 and J usage is TRBJ1-2, with 8 positions matching TRBD1. Germline V gives CDR1 SEHNR, CDR2 FQNEAQ (reference sequence). This CDR3 is 15 amino acids long. V was clipped by 1 base and J by 6 bases; unmatched bases: 7. DNA for the CDR3: TGTGCCAGCAGCTTAGACGCGACAGGGGAAAATGGCTACACCTTC. Its protein product is CASSLDATGENGYTF.

This chain joins TRBV9 and TRBJ1-5; 7 bases are shared with TRBD1. The CDR3 is 15 amino acids. The V gene's germline CDR1 is SGDLS and CDR2 YYNGEE. J lost 6 bases, V lost 3 bases, and 9 bases had no gene match. In DNA form, the CDR3 reads TGTGCCAGCAGCGCTGGCGACAGGGAAGGTCAGCCCCAGCATTTT. Translation gives CASSAGDREGQPQHF.